This T cell receptor (beta chain) was identified in a study of monozygotic twins with inflammatory bowel disease. Findings and caveats of the study: Twin pairs that were concordant did not differ from discordant pairs in repertoire similarity, possibly from limited power. TCRbeta inverse Simpson diversity was decreased in IBD patients versus healthy co-twins.

Concerning this clonotype itself: The target antigen is unknown.

CDR1 is LNHDA, CDR2 SQIVND, per germline (reference sequence). The CDR3 is 13 residues long. TCRdb reanalyzed the 5' RACE reads, giving one entry per CDR3 protein sequence and no DNA. The table for this sample gives nearly 450,000 distinct CDR3 sequences. The clonotype was recovered from a human donor with ulcerative colitis or Crohn's disease, or a healthy co-twin of an affected twin (not recorded which). The material sequenced was blood. This sequence joins TRBV19 and TRBJ2-4; with no DNA, the TCRdb D assignment of TRBD2 cannot be verified. Here the CDR3 reads CASGETAKNIQYF. Filled out from reference TRBV19 and TRBJ2-4, the complete variable domain reads DGGITQSPKYLFRKEGQNVTLSCEQNLNHDAMYWYRQDPGQGLRLIYYSQIVNDFQKGDIAEGYSVSREKKESFPLTVTSAQKNPTAFYLCASGETAKNIQYFGAGTRLSVL.